This T cell receptor (beta chain) is drawn from a study of blood T cells in healthy people across ages. In this sample, this clonotype turned up a few times. It may be a read error: a sequence one base away is much more abundant. A second PCR, run for about 6 to 11 cycles, used a sample-barcoded 5' primer plus a J-beta primer mix. TCRdb re-called the 5' RACE reads with MiXCR, one entry per CDR3 protein. The table includes hundreds of thousands of distinct CDR3 sequences, roughly 32% detected once. The TCR was taken from a woman older than 75 in good health. Material for sequencing was blood.

The CDR3 DNA follows: TGTGCCAGCAGGGCAGGGGGTTGGGGTGGCTACACCTTC. Residues: CASRAGGWGGYTF. The genes are TRBV12-3 or TRBV12-4 and TRBJ1-2; 7 bases fit TRBD1. J gave up 7 bases and V 6 bases, and 8 bases lay outside the gene matches. There are 13 residues in the CDR3.